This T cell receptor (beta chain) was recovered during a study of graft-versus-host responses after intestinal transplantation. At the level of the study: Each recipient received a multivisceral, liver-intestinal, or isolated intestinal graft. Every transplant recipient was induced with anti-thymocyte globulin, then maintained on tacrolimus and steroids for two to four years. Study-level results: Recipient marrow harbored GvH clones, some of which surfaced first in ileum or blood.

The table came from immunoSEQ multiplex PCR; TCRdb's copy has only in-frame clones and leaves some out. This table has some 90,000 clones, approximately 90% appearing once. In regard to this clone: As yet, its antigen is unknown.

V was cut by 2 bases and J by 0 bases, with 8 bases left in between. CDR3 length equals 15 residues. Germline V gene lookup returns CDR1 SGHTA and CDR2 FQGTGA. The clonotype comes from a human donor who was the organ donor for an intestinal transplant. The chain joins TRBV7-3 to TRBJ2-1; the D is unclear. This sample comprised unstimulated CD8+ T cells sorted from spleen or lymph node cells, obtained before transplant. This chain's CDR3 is CASSLAESSYNEQFF. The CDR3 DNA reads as TGTGCCAGCAGCTTAGCGGAAAGCTCCTACAATGAGCAGTTCTTC.